The present T cell receptor beta chain was sequenced within a study of response to subunit inactivated influenza vaccine. TCRdb recomputed calls from the RT-PCR reads with MiXCR, one row per CDR3 protein. The table has about 500,000 distinct CDR3 sequences, 13% seen once. The clonotype comes from a man in his fifties who received an inactivated influenza vaccine. The starting material was PBMCs from blood, obtained roughly 47 days after vaccination.

Here the CDR3 DNA reads TGTGCCAGCAGCCCCGGGACTCAACTCGAGCAGTACTTC. Translated: CASSPGTQLEQYF. This chain uses TRBV7-2 with TRBJ2-7; D possibly corresponds to TRBD2 (6 bases). Trimming removed 5 bases from V and 6 bases from J, with 14 bases in between. Germline CDR1 is SGHTA and CDR2 is FQGNSA. There are 13 residues in the CDR3.